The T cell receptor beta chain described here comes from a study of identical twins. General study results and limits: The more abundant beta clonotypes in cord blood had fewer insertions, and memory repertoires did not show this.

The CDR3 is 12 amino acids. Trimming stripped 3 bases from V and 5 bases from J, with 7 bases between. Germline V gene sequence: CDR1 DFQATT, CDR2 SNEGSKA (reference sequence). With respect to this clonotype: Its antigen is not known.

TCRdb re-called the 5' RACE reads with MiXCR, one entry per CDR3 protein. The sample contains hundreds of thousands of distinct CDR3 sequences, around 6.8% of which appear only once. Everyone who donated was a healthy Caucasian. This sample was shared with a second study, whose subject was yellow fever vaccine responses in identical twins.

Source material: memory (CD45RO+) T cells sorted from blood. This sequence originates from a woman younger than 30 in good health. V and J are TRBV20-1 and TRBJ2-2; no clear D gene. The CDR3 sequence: CSARPGTGELFF. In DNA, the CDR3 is TGCAGTGCTAGGCCTGGGACCGGGGAGCTGTTTTTT.